This T cell receptor (beta chain) was captured in a study of T-cell memory formation after mild COVID-19. Study background: Largely, TCR clusters stayed within a single donor.

From the 5' RACE reads, TCRdb called clonotypes with MiXCR, one entry per CDR3 protein. Of roughly 500,000 distinct CDR3 sequences in the sample, over 20% are singletons; the top ten hold around 12%. This clonotype was seen a handful of times. Its matching antigen is unknown. Study outcomes and limitations: Whether second-wave clones peaking at day 37 were SARS-CoV-2 specific went unconfirmed. Among CD4+ contracting clones, most were CM and EM, and CD8+ ones EMRA.

V shed 4 bases and J shed 1 base, with 17 bases lying between them. Germline CDR1 is SGHRS and CDR2 is YFSETQ. The CDR3 extends over 17 amino acids. The sequence derives from an adult woman who had mild COVID-19 (a few samples of this study predate the infection). Cell type and time point are not known. Sequencing was carried out using PBMCs or a T cell subset sorted from them (not recorded which). The rearrangement links TRBV5-1 to TRBJ2-2; tentative D call: TRBD1 (6 bases). The CDR3 DNA reads TGCGCCAGCAGCAAGGCACCTCCGGGACAGAACACCGGGGAGCTGTTTTTT. Translating it yields CASSKAPPGQNTGELFF.